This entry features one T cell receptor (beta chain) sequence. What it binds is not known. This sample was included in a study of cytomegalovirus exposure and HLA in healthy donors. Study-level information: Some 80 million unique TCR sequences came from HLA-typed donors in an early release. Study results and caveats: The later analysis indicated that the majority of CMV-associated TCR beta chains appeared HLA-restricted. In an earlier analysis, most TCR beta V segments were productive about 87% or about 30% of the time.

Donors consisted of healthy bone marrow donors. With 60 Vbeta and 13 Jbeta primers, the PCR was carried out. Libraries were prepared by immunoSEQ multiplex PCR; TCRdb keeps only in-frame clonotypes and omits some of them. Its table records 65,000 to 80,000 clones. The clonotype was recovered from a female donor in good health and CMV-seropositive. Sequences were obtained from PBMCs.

CDR3 loop: CASKAGPQPQHF. DNA for the CDR3: TGTGCCAGTAAGGCGGGTCCTCAGCCCCAGCATTTT. V gene TRBV19 combines with J gene TRBJ1-5; unclear D gene. Germline CDR1 is LNHDA and CDR2 is SQIVND (reference sequence). There are 12 residues in the CDR3. V was clipped by 7 bases and J by 6 bases, with 10 bases between them.